A selection of T cell receptor beta chains follows, all from one sample in a study of blood T cells in healthy people across ages. In TCRdb, the 5' RACE reads were re-called with MiXCR into one record per CDR3 protein. The sample contains some 640,000 distinct CDR3 sequences, 49% of which appear only once. Material for sequencing was blood. Source of these receptors: a woman aged 55-75 years in good health. Both conserved end residues are trimmed from each CDR3.

j_call: TRBJ1-4; cdr3_length: 14; v_call: TRBV27; cdr3_aa: ASRARTGRDNEKLF
j_call: TRBJ1-2; cdr3_length: 11; v_call: TRBV12-3/TRBV12-4; cdr3_aa: ASSFGGDYGYT
j_call: TRBJ1-1; cdr3_length: 9; v_call: TRBV12-3/TRBV12-4; cdr3_aa: ASSFYTEAF
j_call: TRBJ2-7; cdr3_length: 13; v_call: TRBV27; cdr3_aa: ASSLTTTGTYEQY
j_call: -; cdr3_length: 13; v_call: TRBV5-1; cdr3_aa: ASSPPGGTYNEQY
j_call: TRBJ1-4; cdr3_length: 13; v_call: TRBV10-3; cdr3_aa: AISESDRVNEKLF
j_call: TRBJ2-7; cdr3_length: 12; v_call: TRBV20-1; cdr3_aa: SSGTSGLSYEQY
j_call: TRBJ1-1; cdr3_length: 12; v_call: TRBV12-3/TRBV12-4; cdr3_aa: ASTSPSTNTEAF
j_call: TRBJ1-1; cdr3_length: 12; v_call: TRBV29-1; cdr3_aa: SVGQGPGNTEAF
j_call: TRBJ1-2; cdr3_length: 14; v_call: TRBV20-1; cdr3_aa: SARKTVTVDDYGYT
j_call: TRBJ2-1; cdr3_length: 13; v_call: TRBV5-6; cdr3_aa: ASSLALAGVTEQF
j_call: TRBJ2-1; cdr3_length: 14; v_call: TRBV20-1; cdr3_aa: SASGGGIAGSNEQF
j_call: TRBJ1-2; cdr3_length: 12; v_call: TRBV20-1; cdr3_aa: SARVAGTRYGYT